One TCR beta chain is described in this entry. Its antigen is not known. Not a single patient had been given any form of treatment at any point before undergoing thyroid surgery. Under the authors' procedure: Across clinicopathological groups, CDR3 differences served as the basis for building a distant-metastasis classifier for papillary thyroid cancer. TCRdb re-clonotyped the PCR reads through MiXCR. The V and J calls were not made by the authors but by TCRdb's processing. The sample has approximately 5,800 clones; roughly 29% are singletons. These data originate in a study of metastatic and nonmetastatic thyroid tumors. Looking at the study overall: Malignant and benign thyroid patients had repertoires compared in peripheral blood and tumor or nodule tissue. Study results and caveats: TCR beta diversity was reportedly significantly higher in malignant thyroid tumors than benign nodules, in blood and tumor.

CDR1 SGHTA and CDR2 FQGTGA come from the germline V gene. The V gene end was trimmed by 2 bases and the J gene end by 2 bases; junction bases not matched to a gene: 16. The CDR3 is 20 residues long. The sequence derives from a female donor with papillary thyroid cancer or a benign thyroid nodule (not recorded which). Some clones in this sample may be carry-over from other donors' samples. The genes are TRBV7-3 and TRBJ2-7; 12 bases agree with TRBD2. The source material was adjacent normal tissue. The CDR3 spells CASSLLNGLAGRPLTYEQYV. The CDR3 coding sequence is TGTGCCAGCAGCTTACTTAACGGACTAGCGGGAAGGCCCTTAACCTACGAGCAGTACGTC.